This T cell receptor beta chain is drawn from a study of CD8 T cells in Susac syndrome. TEMRA cells were enriched by FACS, while CD8+ and CD4+ T cells were obtained through a negative isolation that was performed magnetically. The CDR3 sequence is 14 residues long. Deletions cut 4 bases from V and 5 bases from J, with 13 bases between. CDR1 and CDR2 (germline): SGHRS, YFSETQ. RNA, at about 0.5 to 1 ug, was reverse transcribed with random hexamers. The immunoSEQ assay covered 54 Vbeta and 13 Jbeta segments for CDR3. TCRdb recomputed calls from the immunoSEQ multiplex PCR reads with MiXCR, one row per CDR3 protein. The table has 150,000 to 200,000 distinct CDR3 sequences, approximately 90% seen once.

The sequenced sample was CD4+ T cells from PBMCs. This chain connects TRBV5-1 to TRBJ1-5; a weak D match, TRBD1 (5 bases). The clonotype was recovered from a human donor in good health. The CDR3 nucleotides are TGCGCCAGCAGCCCTGGGGGGAAGGATCAGCCCCAGCATTTT. It yields the protein CASSPGGKDQPQHF.